Each of the 17 T cell receptor beta chains below was sequenced from the same sample in a study of blood T cell repertoires in COVID-19. Here immunoSEQ multiplex PCR was the method, and the copy in TCRdb shows in-frame clones only, minus some. The sample contains roughly 62,000 clones, about four fifths of which appear only once. Sequencing input: peripheral blood. The source of these receptors is a human donor in a cohort sampled during active COVID-19.

The chain carries TRBV2 and TRBJ2-1, with 8 bases identical to TRBD1. In germline, CDR1 is SNHLY, CDR2 FYNNEI. V was pared by 6 bases and J by 8 bases, with 12 bases of the junction left unmatched. The CDR3 spans 15 residues. This chain's CDR3 is CASRGDRGGHDEQFF. Written as DNA, the CDR3 is TGTGCCAGCAGGGGCGACAGGGGAGGACACGATGAGCAGTTCTTC.

This clone was seen just once. J is TRBJ1-1 and V is TRBV30; D perhaps matches TRBD1 (5 bases). The CDR3 totals 13 residues. Germline CDR1 GTSNPN, CDR2 SVGIG (reference sequence). CDR3 protein: CGVPRGLGTEAFF. The CDR3 nucleotides read TGTGGCGTGCCCCGGGGGTTGGGCACTGAAGCTTTCTTT.

This clone was observed a few times. DNA of the CDR3: TGTGCCAGCAGCCACCGGGGACAGGGGGTACCAGAGCAGTACTTC. Amino acid sequence: CASSHRGQGVPEQYF. The chain couples TRBV3-1 (or the pseudogene TRBV3-2) to TRBJ2-7; TRBD1 matches at 11 bases. Trimming took 3 bases from V and 7 from J; bases not matched to a gene: 8. Germline V CDR1 and CDR2: LGHDT, YNNKEL (reference sequence). The CDR3 has 15 amino acids.

The chain combines TRBV27 with TRBJ2-7, with TRBD2 identical over 10 bases. CDR1 is MNHEY, CDR2 SMNVEV, per germline (reference sequence). This CDR3 contains 13 residues. Trimming at V came to 6 bases and at J to 7 bases, leaving 6 bases not matched to a gene. DNA of the CDR3: TGTGCCAGCAGGTTAGGGACTAGCGTGGAGCAGTACTTC. This translates into CASRLGTSVEQYF.

V is TRBV5-6 and J is TRBJ1-1; D might be TRBD1 (5 bases). Looked up from germline, CDR1 is SGHDT and CDR2 is YYEEEE. The CDR3 extends over 15 amino acids. The V and J ends lost 1 base and 0 bases respectively, with 10 bases between them. CDR3 DNA sequence: TGTGCCAGCAGCTTGCCGGGGGTCATGAACACTGAAGCTTTCTTT. As protein: CASSLPGVMNTEAFF. The complete variable domain, with remaining parts taken from reference TRBV5-6 and TRBJ1-1, reads DAGVTQSPTHLIKTRGQQVTLRCSPKSGHDTVSWYQQALGQGPQFIFQYYEEEERQRGNFPDRFSGHQFPNYSSELNVNALLLGDSALYLCASSLPGVMNTEAFFGQGTRLTVV.

The J gene is TRBJ1-2, the V gene TRBV9; maybe TRBD1 (6 bases). The CDR3 runs 14 residues. The germline V gene encodes CDR1 SGDLS and CDR2 YYNGEE. Trimming pared 4 bases from V and 4 bases from J, leaving 14 bases between. The CDR3 DNA is TGTGCCAGCAGCCCCCGACAGGCCATCTATGGCTACACCTTC. Its translation: CASSPRQAIYGYTF.

The V and J genes are TRBV4-1 and TRBJ1-4; unclear D gene. The V gene lost 0 bases and the J gene lost 4 bases, with 6 bases spanning the gap. CDR1 is MGHRA, CDR2 YSYEKL, per germline. The CDR3 totals 14 residues. CDR3 loop: CASSQDSVNEKLFF. CDR3 sequence (DNA): TGCGCCAGCAGCCAAGATTCCGTTAATGAAAAACTGTTTTTT.

This sequence joins TRBV10-3 and TRBJ1-1, with 9 bases identical to TRBD1. The length of the CDR3 is 15 residues. V dropped 2 bases and J dropped 2; count of bases not matched to a gene: 3. CDR1 is ENHRY and CDR2 is SYGVKD in the germline V gene. The CDR3 region has the DNA TGTGCCATCAGTGAGCCGGACAGGGGAAACACTGAAGCTTTCTTT. Translation gives CAISEPDRGNTEAFF.

J is TRBJ2-1 and V is TRBV7-2; D unclear. Per germline, CDR1 SGHTA and CDR2 FQGNSA. CDR3 size: 13 residues. V was trimmed by 1 base and J by 9 bases, leaving 10 bases between them. The chain's CDR3 is CASSLDRVGEQFF. The CDR3 region has the DNA TGTGCCAGCAGCTTAGATCGGGTGGGTGAGCAGTTCTTC. Full variable domain (rest looked up from reference TRBV7-2 and TRBJ2-1): GAGVSQSPSNKVTEKGKDVELRCDPISGHTALYWYRQSLGQGLEFLIYFQGNSAPDKSGLPSDRFSAERTGGSVSTLTIQRTQQEDSAVYLCASSLDRVGEQFFGPGTRLTVL.

V is TRBV29-1 and J is TRBJ2-2; 8 bases agree with TRBD2. The J segment lost 1 base and the V segment lost 6 bases, leaving 4 bases of the junction unmatched. CDR1 SQVTM and CDR2 ANQGSEA come from the germline V gene. The CDR3 length is 14 residues. CDR3 protein: CSVSAGGNTGELFF. CDR3 bases: TGCAGCGTCTCCGCGGGAGGGAACACCGGGGAGCTGTTTTTT.

V is TRBV28 and J is TRBJ1-2; D is possibly TRBD1 (5 bases). CDR1 is MDHEN and CDR2 is SYDVKM in the germline V gene. V was trimmed by 1 base and J by 7 bases, leaving 10 bases between them. The CDR3 runs 13 residues. The CDR3 loop reads CASSLFGQGGYTF. CDR3 bases: TGTGCCAGCAGTTTATTTGGGCAGGGTGGCTACACCTTC.

This clone was observed once. The V call is TRBV29-1, the J call TRBJ2-3, with TRBD2 matching 9 bases. CDR3 size: 13 residues. V lost 8 bases, J lost 3 bases, and 6 bases stayed unmatched. Looked up from germline, CDR1 is SQVTM and CDR2 is ANQGSEA. The CDR3 protein is CSKRGAQTDTQYF. CDR3 coding DNA: TGCAGCAAGCGGGGGGCTCAGACAGATACGCAGTATTTT.

This clone was picked up a small number of times. The chain has TRBV12-3 or TRBV12-4 and TRBJ2-3; D might be TRBD1 (7 bases). The CDR3 spans 12 residues. V dropped 6 bases and J dropped 10 bases, with 14 bases sitting between them. For the CDR3, the DNA is TGTGCCAGCAGCCCAGGGGGGTTTTCGCAGTATTTT. Its translation is CASSPGGFSQYF.

The chain carries TRBV12-5 and TRBJ2-1; 12 bases align to TRBD2. Per the germline V gene, CDR1 is LGHNT and CDR2 is FRNRAP. Trimming removed 6 bases from V and 8 bases from J; junction bases left unmatched: 5. This CDR3 is built from 14 residues. The CDR3 sequence: CASGPSGGAHEQFF. The CDR3 DNA reads as TGTGCTAGTGGACCTAGCGGGGGGGCACATGAGCAGTTCTTC.

The J gene is TRBJ1-6, the V gene TRBV27; D is unresolved. CDR1 is MNHEY and CDR2 is SMNVEV in the germline V gene (reference sequence). The CDR3 contains 12 residues. Deletions cut 3 bases from V and 7 bases from J, with 4 bases between. The CDR3 sequence: CASSLRNSPLHF. The CDR3 bases are TGTGCCAGCAGTTTGAGGAATTCACCCCTCCACTTT.

V and J are TRBV28 and TRBJ1-5; TRBD1 matches at 7 bases. This CDR3 contains 15 residues. V lost 5 bases, J lost 0 bases, and 4 bases stayed unmatched. Germline V CDR1 and CDR2: MDHEN, SYDVKM. CDR3 protein: CASSVGTVSNQPQHF. CDR3 sequence (DNA): TGTGCCAGCAGTGTTGGGACAGTTAGCAATCAGCCCCAGCATTTT.

This sequence joins TRBV6-2 or TRBV6-3 and TRBJ2-5; 11 nucleotides match TRBD2. Germline V gene sequence: CDR1 MNHEY, CDR2 SVGEGT. The CDR3 consists of 14 residues. Germline trimming cut 5 bases from V and 6 bases from J; bases unmatched to any gene: 5. CDR3 sequence (DNA): TGTGCCAGCAGTATAGCGGGAGGGCTGAAGACCCAGTACTTC. This translates into CASSIAGGLKTQYF.